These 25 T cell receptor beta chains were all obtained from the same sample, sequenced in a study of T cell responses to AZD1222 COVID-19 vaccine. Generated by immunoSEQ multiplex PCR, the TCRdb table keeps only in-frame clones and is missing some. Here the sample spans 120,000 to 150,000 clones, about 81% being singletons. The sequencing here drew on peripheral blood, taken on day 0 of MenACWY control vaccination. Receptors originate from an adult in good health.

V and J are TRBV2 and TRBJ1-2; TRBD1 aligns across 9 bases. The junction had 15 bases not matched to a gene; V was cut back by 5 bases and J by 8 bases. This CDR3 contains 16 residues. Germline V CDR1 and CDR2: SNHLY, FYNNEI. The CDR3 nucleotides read TGTGCCAGCAGTATGCCCTTGGGACAGGGAAAGGAGGGCTACACCTTC. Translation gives CASSMPLGQGKEGYTF.

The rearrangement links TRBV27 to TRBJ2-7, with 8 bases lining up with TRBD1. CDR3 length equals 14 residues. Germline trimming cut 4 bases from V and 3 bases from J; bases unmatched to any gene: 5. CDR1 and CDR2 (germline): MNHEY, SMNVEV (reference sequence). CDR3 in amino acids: CASSSQGAIYEQYV. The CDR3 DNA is TGTGCCAGCAGTTCTCAGGGGGCTATCTACGAGCAGTACGTC.

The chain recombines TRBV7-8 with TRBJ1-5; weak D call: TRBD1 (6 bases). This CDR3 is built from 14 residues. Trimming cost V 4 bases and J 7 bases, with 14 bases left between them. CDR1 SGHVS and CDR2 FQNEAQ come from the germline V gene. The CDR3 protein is CASSSIGGRQPQHF. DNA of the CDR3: TGTGCCAGCAGCTCAATAGGGGGAAGGCAGCCCCAGCATTTT. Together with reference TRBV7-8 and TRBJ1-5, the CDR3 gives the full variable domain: GAGVSQSPRYKVAKRGQDVALRCDPISGHVSLFWYQQALGQGPEFLTYFQNEAQLDKSGLPSDRFFAERPEGSVSTLKIQRTQQEDSAVYLCASSSIGGRQPQHFGDGTRLSIL.

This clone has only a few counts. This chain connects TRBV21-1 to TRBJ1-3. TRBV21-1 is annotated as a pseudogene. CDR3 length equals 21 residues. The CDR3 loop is CASSKFLVRGLTGLAVNTIYF. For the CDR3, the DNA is TGTGCCAGCAGCAAATTTCTCGTCCGTGGTCTAACTGGACTGGCGGTAAACACCATATATTTT.

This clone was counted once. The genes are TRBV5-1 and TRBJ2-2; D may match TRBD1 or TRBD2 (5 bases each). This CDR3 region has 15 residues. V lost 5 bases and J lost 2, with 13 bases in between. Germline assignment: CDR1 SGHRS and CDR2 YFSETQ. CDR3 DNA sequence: TGCGCCAGCAGTACAGGAGGTCTTAACACCGGGGAGCTGTTTTTT. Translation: CASSTGGLNTGELFF.

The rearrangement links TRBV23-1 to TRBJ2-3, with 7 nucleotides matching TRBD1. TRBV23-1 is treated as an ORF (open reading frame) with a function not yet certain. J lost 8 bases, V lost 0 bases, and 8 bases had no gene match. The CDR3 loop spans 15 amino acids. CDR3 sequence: CASSQSFDRVGTQYF. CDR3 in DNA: TGCGCCAGCAGTCAATCCTTCGACAGGGTTGGTACGCAGTATTTT.

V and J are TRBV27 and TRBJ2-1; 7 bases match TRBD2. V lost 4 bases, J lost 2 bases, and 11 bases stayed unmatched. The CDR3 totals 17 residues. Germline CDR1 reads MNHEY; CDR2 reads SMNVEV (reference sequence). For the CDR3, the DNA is TGTGCCAGCAGTTCCCTGGGCGGGGGTAAGACCTACAATGAGCAGTTCTTC. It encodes CASSSLGGGKTYNEQFF.

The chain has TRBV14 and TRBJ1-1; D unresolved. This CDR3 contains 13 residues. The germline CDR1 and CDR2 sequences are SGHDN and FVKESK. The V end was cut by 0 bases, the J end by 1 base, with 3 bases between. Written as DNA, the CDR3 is TGTGCCAGCAGCCAAGACAGGAACACTGAAGCTTTCTTT. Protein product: CASSQDRNTEAFF.

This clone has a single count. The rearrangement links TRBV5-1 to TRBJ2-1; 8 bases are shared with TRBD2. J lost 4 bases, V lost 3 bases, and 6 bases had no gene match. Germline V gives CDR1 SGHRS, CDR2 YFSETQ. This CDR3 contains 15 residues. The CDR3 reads CASSWGTSAYNEQFF. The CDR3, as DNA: TGCGCCAGCAGCTGGGGGACTAGTGCTTACAATGAGCAGTTCTTC.

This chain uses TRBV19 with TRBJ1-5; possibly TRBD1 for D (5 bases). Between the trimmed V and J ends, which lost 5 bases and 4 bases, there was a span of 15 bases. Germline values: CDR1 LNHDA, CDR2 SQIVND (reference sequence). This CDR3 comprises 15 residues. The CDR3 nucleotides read TGTGCCAGTAGTTCGGCGGGGGGGAGGAATCAGCCCCAGCATTTT. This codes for CASSSAGGRNQPQHF.

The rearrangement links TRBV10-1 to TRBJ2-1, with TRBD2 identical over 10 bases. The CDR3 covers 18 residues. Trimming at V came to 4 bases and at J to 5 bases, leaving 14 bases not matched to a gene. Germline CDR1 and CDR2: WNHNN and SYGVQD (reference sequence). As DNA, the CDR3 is TGCGCCAGCAGTGGCTCGAGCGGGGGGGGATTTCTCAACAATGAGCAGTTCTTC. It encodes CASSGSSGGGFLNNEQFF.

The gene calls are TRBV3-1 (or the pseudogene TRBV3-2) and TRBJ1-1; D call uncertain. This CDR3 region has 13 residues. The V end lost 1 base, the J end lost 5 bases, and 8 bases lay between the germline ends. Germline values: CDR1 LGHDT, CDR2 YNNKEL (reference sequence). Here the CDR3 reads CASSQGGWTEAFF. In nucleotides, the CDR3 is TGTGCCAGCAGCCAAGGAGGTTGGACTGAAGCTTTCTTT.

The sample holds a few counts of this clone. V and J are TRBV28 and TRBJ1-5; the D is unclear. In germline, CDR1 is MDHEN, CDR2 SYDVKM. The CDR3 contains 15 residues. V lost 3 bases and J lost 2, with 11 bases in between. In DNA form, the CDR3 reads TGTGCCAGCAGTTTTGGCAGACGACGCAATCAGCCCCAGCATTTT. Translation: CASSFGRRRNQPQHF.

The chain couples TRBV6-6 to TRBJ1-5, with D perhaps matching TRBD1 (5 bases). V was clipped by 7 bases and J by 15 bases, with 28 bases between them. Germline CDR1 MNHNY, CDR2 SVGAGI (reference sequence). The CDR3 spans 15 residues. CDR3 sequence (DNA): TGTGCCAGCACCAACCCGGGGACTCTCCCCGGCGGCTTGCATTTT. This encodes CASTNPGTLPGGLHF.

The CDR3 region has the DNA TGTGCCAGCAGTTCCCCGGGGGGAAACGAGCAGTACTTC. It translates to CASSSPGGNEQYF. The rearrangement uses TRBV6-6 and TRBJ2-7; the match to TRBD2 covers 7 bases. This CDR3 is built from 13 residues. CDR1 MNHNY and CDR2 SVGAGI come from the germline V gene (reference sequence). The V segment lost 4 bases and the J segment 5 bases; nucleotides outside the gene matches: 5.

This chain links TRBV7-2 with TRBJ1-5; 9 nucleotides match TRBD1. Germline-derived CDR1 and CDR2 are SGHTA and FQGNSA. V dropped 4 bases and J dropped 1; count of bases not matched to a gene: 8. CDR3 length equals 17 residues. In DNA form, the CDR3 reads TGTGCCAGCAGCTCCGGGACAGGGAGTCGAAGCAATCAGCCCCAGCATTTT. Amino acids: CASSSGTGSRSNQPQHF.

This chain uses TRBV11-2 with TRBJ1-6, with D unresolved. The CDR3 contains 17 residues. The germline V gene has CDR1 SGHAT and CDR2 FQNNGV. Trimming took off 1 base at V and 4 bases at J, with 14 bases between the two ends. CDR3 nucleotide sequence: TGTGCCAGCAGCTTAGGAATTAACGGAGTTTATAATTCACCCCTCCACTTT. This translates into CASSLGINGVYNSPLHF.

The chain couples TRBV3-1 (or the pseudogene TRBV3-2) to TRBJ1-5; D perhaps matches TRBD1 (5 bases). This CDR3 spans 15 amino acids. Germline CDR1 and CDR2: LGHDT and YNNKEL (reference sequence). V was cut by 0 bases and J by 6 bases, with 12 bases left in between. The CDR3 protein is CASSQDSGGGQPQHF. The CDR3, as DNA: TGTGCCAGCAGCCAAGATTCGGGGGGTGGTCAGCCCCAGCATTTT.

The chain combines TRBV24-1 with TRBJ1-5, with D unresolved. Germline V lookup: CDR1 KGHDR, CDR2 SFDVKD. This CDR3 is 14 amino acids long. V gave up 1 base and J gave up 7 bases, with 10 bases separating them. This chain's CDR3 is CATSDFRGSQPQHF. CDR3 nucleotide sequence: TGTGCCACCAGTGATTTCCGGGGTAGCCAGCCCCAGCATTTT.

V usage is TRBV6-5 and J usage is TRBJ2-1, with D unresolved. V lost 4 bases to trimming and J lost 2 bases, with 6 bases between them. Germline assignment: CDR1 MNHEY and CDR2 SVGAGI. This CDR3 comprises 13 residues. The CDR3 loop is CASSSATYNEQFF. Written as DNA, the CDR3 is TGTGCCAGCAGTTCAGCGACCTACAATGAGCAGTTCTTC.

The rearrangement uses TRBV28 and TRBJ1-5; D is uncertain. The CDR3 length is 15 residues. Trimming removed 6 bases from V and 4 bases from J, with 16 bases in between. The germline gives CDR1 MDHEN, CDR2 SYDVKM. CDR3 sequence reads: CASSFADGRNQPQHF. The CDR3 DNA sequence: TGTGCCAGCAGCTTTGCGGATGGAAGGAATCAGCCCCAGCATTTT.

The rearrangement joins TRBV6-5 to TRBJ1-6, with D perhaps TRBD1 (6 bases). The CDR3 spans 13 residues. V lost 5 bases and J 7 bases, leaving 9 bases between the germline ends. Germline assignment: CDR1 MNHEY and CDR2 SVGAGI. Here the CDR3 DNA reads TGTGCCAGCAGTCGGACAGAAAATTCACCCCTCCACTTT. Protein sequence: CASSRTENSPLHF.

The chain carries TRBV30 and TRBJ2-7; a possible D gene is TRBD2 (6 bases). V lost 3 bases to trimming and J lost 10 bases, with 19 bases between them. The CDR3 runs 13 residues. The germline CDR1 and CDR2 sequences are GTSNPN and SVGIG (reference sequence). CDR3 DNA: TGTGCCTGGAGCACCACCGGGACTTATGTTCAGTACGTC. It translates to CAWSTTGTYVQYV.

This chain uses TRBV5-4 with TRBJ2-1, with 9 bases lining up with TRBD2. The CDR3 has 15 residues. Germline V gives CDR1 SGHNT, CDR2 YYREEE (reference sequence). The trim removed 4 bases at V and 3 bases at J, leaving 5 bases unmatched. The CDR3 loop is CASSGAGGIYNEQFF. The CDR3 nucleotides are TGTGCCAGCAGCGGGGCGGGGGGGATCTACAATGAGCAGTTCTTC.

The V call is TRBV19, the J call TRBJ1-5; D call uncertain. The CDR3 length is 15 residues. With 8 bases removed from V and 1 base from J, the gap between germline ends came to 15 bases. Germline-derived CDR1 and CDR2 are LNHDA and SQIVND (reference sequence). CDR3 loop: CASDYISRSNQPQHF. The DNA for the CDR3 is TGTGCCAGTGACTATATCTCGAGAAGCAATCAGCCCCAGCATTTT.